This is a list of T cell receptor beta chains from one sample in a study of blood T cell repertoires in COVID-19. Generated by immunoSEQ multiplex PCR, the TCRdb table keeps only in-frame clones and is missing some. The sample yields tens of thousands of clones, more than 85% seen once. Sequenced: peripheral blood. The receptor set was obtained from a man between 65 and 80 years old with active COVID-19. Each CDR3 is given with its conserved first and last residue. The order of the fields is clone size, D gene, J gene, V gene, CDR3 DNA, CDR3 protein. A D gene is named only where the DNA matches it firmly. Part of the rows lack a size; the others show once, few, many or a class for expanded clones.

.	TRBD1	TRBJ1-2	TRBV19	TGTGCCAGTAGTAACGAACAGGGGGCTGGCACCTTC	CASSNEQGAGTF
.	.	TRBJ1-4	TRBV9	TGTGCCAGCAGTGAAAACCCAGGGTGGGGTGAAAAACTGTTTTTT	CASSENPGWGEKLFF
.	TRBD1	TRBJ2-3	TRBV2	TGTGCCAGCATTCGGGACAGGGGACCCACAGATACGCAGTATTTT	CASIRDRGPTDTQYF
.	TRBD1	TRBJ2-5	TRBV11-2	TGTGCCAGCAGCTTAGGAGAGACAGGGATCGGGGAGACCCAGTACTTC	CASSLGETGIGETQYF
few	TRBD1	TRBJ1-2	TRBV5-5	TGTGCCAGCAGCGCTAGGACAGGGGGTTCCGGTGGCTACACCTTC	CASSARTGGSGGYTF
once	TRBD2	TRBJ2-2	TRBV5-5	TGTGCCAGCAGCGCTAGCGGGAGGAGGGGCACCGGGGAGCTGTTTTTT	CASSASGRRGTGELFF
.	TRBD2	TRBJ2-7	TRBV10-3	TGTGCCATCAGTGACCCGGGGCCTCTAGCGGGAGGGTGGTACGAGCAGTACTTC	CAISDPGPLAGGWYEQYF
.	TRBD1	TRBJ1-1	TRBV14	TGTGCCAGCAGCCCCCGGACAGGGGGCGCGGGGGTCCCCACTGAAGCTTTCTTT	CASSPRTGGAGVPTEAFF
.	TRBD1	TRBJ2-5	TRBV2	TGTGCCAGCGGACGGGACAGAAACCAAGAGACCCAGTACTTC	CASGRDRNQETQYF
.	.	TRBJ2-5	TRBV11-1	TGTGCCAGCAGCTTGGTCCAGGGCCAGACCCAGTACTTC	CASSLVQGQTQYF
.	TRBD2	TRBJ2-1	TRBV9	TGTGCCAGCAGCGTAGCTTGGGCGGGAGAGTACAATGAGCAGTTCTTC	CASSVAWAGEYNEQFF
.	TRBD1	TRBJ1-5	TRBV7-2	TGTGCCAGCAGCCAACAGGGGTTGGGCAATCAGCCCCAGCATTTT	CASSQQGLGNQPQHF
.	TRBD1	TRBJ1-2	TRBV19	TGTGCCAGTAGCCCCCAGGGACAGGGGGCGAATGGCTACACCTTC	CASSPQGQGANGYTF
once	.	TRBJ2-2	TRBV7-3	TGTGCCAGCAGCCCCGGGGGGCAGGGGGCCACCGGGGAGCTGTTTTTT	CASSPGGQGATGELFF
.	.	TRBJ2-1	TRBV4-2	TGTGCCAGCAGCCAAGCCGGGAATACCCTCAATGAGCAGTTCTTC	CASSQAGNTLNEQFF
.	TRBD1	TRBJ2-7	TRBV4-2	TGTGCCAGCAGCCAAGTTGGGGGACAGAGAGCCTACGAGCAGTACTTC	CASSQVGGQRAYEQYF
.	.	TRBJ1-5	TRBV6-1	TGTGCCAGCAGTGAGCGCACACCGGGACTCGCCGACTATAGCAATCAGCCCCAGCATTTT	CASSERTPGLADYSNQPQHF
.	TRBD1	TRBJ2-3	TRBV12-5	TGTGCTAGTGGTTTGGTACCGGACAGGGTCACAGATACGCAGTATTTT	CASGLVPDRVTDTQYF
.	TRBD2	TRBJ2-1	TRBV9	TGTGCCAGCAGCCCCGGGGGCGGGAGGGCCCCCGGTGAGCAGTTCTTC	CASSPGGGRAPGEQFF
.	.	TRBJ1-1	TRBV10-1	TGCGCCCCGGAGGCGTGGGGAGCTTTCTTT	CAPEAWGAFF
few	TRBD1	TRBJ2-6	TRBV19	TGTGCCAGTAGTATAGGGGGGGACAGGAGGGCCAACGTCCTGACTTTC	CASSIGGDRRANVLTF
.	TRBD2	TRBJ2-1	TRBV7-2	TGTGCCAGCAGCCCGGGGGGACTAGCGACAAATGAGCAGTTCTTC	CASSPGGLATNEQFF
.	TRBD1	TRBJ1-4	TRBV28	TGTGCCAGCAGGGGGCAGGGGGCATCGGAAAAACTGTTTTTT	CASRGQGASEKLFF
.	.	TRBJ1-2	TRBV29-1	TGCAGCGTTGTGCGGGGGCCCTATGGCTACACCTTC	CSVVRGPYGYTF
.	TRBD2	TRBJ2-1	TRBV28	TGTGCCAGCAGTTCGCTCAGCTATCGGGGGGACAATGAGCAGTTCTTC	CASSSLSYRGDNEQFF
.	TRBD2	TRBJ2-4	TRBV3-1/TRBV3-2	TGTGCCAGCAGCCCCCGGGGGGGTGCCATTCAGTACTTC	CASSPRGGAIQYF
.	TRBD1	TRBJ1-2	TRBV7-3	TGTGCCAGCAGCCCTAACGGGGGACAGGGGGCGGGTGGCTACACCTTC	CASSPNGGQGAGGYTF
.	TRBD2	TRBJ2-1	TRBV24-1	TGTGCCACCGGCGGGAGTGGGTACAATGAGCAGTTCTTC	CATGGSGYNEQFF
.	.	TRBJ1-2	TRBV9	TGTGCCAGCAGCGTAGCGGCAGGCTATGGCTACACCTTC	CASSVAAGYGYTF
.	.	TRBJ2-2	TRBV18	TGTGCCAGCTCACCCTCAGGGACTGGAAACACCGGGGAGCTGTTTTTT	CASSPSGTGNTGELFF
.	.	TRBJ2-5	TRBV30	TGTGCCTGGAGTTGGGGCGGCTCCCAAGAGACCCAGTACTTC	CAWSWGGSQETQYF
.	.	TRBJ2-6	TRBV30	TGTGCCTGGAGCCCTCGCCGGGACTCTGGGGCCAACGTCCTGACTTTC	CAWSPRRDSGANVLTF
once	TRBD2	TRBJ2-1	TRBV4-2	TGTGCCAGCAGCCAACCTGGGACTAGCGGGAACAATGAGCAGTTCTTC	CASSQPGTSGNNEQFF
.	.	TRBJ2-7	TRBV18	TGTGCCAGCTCACCACCCACAGCCGGCGAGCAGTACTTC	CASSPPTAGEQYF
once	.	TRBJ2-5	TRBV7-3	TGTGCCAGCAGCCCCTCAGGGTGGGAGACCCAGTACTTC	CASSPSGWETQYF
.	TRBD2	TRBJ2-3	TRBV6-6	TGTGCCACGGCGGGAGCGGGGAGTACAGATACGCAGTATTTT	CATAGAGSTDTQYF
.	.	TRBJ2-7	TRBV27	TGTGCCAGCCCCGCGGGCTCCTACGAGCAGTACTTC	CASPAGSYEQYF
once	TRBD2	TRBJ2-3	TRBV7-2	TGTGCCAGCAGCCCCAGAGGGGGCGGGGGGGCCCCTGCGCAGTATTTT	CASSPRGGGGAPAQYF
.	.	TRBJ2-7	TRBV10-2	TGCGCCAGCAGTGGTGGCGGCGAGCAGTACTTC	CASSGGGEQYF